The present T cell receptor (beta chain) was sequenced within a study of blood T cell repertoires in COVID-19. Study-level information: In each case, the material was cDNA or gDNA derived from T cells, B-cell-depleted T cells, or PBMCs.

Cohort assignment relied on participant-reported clinical history. Two consecutive negative NP/OP PCR tests, clearance, or resolved symptoms defined Cohort 3 recovery. In the original analysis: Nucleated cell counts were estimated from reference gene primer amplification. Assay used: immunoSEQ multiplex PCR; TCRdb lists only in-frame clones, some missing. V and J calls plus clone size are reproduced from that table; the DNA served to infer D and trimming. The repertoire has around 390,000 clones, approximately 90% of them found once; the top ten carry around 9.3%. The CDR3 is 13 amino acids. Per the germline V gene, CDR1 is MNHGY and CDR2 is SAAAGT. With 2 bases clipped from V and 4 bases from J, the junction kept 2 bases outside the gene matches.

Sequencing was done on a sample of PBMCs or T cells enriched from blood (not recorded which). The rearrangement uses TRBV6-8 and TRBJ2-7, with 7 bases fitting TRBD1. The receptor comes from a woman in her 50s who had recovered from COVID-19. This CDR3 reads CASSYPTGYEQYF. CDR3 nucleotides: TGTGCCAGCAGTTACCCGACAGGGTACGAGCAGTACTTC.